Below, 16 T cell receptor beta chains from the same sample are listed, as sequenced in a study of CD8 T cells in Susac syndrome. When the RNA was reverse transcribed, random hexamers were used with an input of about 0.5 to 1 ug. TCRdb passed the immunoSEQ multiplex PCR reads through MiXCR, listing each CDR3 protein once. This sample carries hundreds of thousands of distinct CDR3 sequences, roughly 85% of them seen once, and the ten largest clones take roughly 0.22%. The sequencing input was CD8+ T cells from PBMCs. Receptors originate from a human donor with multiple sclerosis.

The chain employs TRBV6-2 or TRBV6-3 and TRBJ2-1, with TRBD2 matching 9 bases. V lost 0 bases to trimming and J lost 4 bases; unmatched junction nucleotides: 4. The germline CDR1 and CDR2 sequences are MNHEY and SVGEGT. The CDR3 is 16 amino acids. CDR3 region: CASSYSISGSYNEQFF. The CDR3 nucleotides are TGTGCCAGCAGTTACTCGATTAGCGGGAGTTACAATGAGCAGTTCTTC.

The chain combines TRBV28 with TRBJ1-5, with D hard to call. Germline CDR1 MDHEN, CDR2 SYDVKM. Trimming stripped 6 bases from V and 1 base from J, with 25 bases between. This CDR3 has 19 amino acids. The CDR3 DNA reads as TGTGCCAGCAGCTACCACATTATTCAGAGAGTTATAAGCAATCAGCCCCAGCATTTT. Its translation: CASSYHIIQRVISNQPQHF.

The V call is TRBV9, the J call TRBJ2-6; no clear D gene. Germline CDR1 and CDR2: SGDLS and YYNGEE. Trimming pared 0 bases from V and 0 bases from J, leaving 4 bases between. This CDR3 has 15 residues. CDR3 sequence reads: CASSVVISGANVLTF. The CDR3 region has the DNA TGTGCCAGCAGCGTAGTGATCTCTGGGGCCAACGTCCTGACTTTC.

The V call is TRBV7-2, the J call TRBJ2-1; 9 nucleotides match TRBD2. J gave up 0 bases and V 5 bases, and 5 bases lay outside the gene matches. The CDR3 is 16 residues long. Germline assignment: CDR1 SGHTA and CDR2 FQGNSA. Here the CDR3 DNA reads TGTGCCAGCAGCCTCCATAGCGGGAGCTCCTACAATGAGCAGTTCTTC. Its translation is CASSLHSGSSYNEQFF.

The CDR3 nucleotides read TGTGCCAGCAGCTTCGGCCGGGCTAGCGGCTCCTACGAGCAGTACTTC. As protein: CASSFGRASGSYEQYF. The chain couples TRBV11-2 to TRBJ2-7; TRBD2 matches 7 bases. This CDR3 contains 16 residues. From germline, CDR1 is SGHAT and CDR2 FQNNGV. J was trimmed by 0 bases and V by 3 bases; bases with no gene match: 8. The whole variable domain, remainder taken from reference TRBV11-2 and TRBJ2-7, is EAGVAQSPRYKIIEKRQSVAFWCNPISGHATLYWYQQILGQGPKLLIQFQNNGVVDDSQLPKDRFSAERLKGVDSTLKIQPAKLEDSAVYLCASSFGRASGSYEQYFGPGTRLTVT.

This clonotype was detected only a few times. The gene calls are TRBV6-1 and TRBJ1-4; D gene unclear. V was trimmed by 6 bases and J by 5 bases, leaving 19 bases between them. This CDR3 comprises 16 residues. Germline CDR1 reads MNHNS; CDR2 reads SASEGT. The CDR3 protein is CASSPPFRVWNEKLFF. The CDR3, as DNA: TGTGCCAGCAGCCCACCTTTTAGGGTGTGGAATGAAAAACTGTTTTTT.

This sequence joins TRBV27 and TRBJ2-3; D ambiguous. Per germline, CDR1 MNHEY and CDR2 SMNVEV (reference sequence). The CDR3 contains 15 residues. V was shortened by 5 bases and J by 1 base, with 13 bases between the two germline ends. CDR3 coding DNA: TGTGCCAGCAGTCCTTTAAGGGCCGGCACAGATACGCAGTATTTT. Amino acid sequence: CASSPLRAGTDTQYF.

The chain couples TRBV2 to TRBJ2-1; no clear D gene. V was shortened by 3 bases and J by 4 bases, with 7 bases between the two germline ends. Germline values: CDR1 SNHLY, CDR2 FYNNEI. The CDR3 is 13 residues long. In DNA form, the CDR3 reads TGTGCCAGCAGTGATTCAGAATACAATGAGCAGTTCTTC. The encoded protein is CASSDSEYNEQFF. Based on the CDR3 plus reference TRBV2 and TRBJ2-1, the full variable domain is EPEVTQTPSHQVTQMGQEVILRCVPISNHLYFYWYRQILGQKVEFLVSFYNNEISEKSEIFDDQFSVERPDGSNFTLKIRSTKLEDSAMYFCASSDSEYNEQFFGPGTRLTVL.

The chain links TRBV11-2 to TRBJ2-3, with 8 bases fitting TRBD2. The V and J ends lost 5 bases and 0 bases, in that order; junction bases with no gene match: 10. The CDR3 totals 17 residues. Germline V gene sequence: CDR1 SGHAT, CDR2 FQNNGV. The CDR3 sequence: CASSLPVAGPSTDTQYF. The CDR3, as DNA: TGTGCCAGCAGCCTCCCGGTAGCGGGACCGAGCACAGATACGCAGTATTTT.

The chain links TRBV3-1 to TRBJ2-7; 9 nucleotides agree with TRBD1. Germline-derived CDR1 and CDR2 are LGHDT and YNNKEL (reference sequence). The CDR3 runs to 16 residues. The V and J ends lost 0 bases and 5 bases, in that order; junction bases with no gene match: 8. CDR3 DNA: TGTGCCAGCAGCCAAGAAACCGGGACAGGGTTGGACGAGCAGTACTTC. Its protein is CASSQETGTGLDEQYF.

The CDR3 coding sequence is TGTGCCAGCAGCTCGGGGACAGAAATGCTTAACTATGGCTACACCTTC. Translation: CASSSGTEMLNYGYTF. The chain joins TRBV9 to TRBJ1-2, with TRBD1 matching over 7 bases. The CDR3 runs to 16 residues. Germline-derived CDR1 and CDR2 are SGDLS and YYNGEE. The trim removed 4 bases at V and 1 base at J, leaving 10 bases unmatched.

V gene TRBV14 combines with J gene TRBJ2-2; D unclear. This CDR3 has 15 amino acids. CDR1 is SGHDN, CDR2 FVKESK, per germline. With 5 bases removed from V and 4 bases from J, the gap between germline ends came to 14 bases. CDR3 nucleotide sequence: TGTGCCAGCAGCTATGCCCGTTCTCCCACCGGGGAGCTGTTTTTT. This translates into CASSYARSPTGELFF.

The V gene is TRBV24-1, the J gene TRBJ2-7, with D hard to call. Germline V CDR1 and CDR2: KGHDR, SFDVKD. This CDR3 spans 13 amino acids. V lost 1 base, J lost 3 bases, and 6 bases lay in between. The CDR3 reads CATSDLGHYEQYF. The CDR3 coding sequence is TGTGCCACCAGTGATTTAGGTCACTACGAGCAGTACTTC.

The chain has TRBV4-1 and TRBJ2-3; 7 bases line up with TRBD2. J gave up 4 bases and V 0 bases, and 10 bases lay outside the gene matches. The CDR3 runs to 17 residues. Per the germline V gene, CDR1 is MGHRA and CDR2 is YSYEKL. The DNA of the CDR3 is TGCGCCAGCAGCCAAGATAGGCGGGGAGGGCCGGCAGATACGCAGTATTTT. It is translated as CASSQDRRGGPADTQYF.

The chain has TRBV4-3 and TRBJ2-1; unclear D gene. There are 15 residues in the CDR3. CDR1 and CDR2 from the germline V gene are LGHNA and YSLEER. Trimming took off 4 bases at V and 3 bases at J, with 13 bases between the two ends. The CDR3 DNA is TGCGCCAGCAGCCCTAATGGCGCGATCTACAATGAGCAGTTCTTC. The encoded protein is CASSPNGAIYNEQFF.

DNA for the CDR3: TGTGCCAGCAGCAGCGGACTAGCTGTCGAGACCCAGTACTTC. It codes for CASSSGLAVETQYF. The gene calls are TRBV5-6 and TRBJ2-5; 8 bases agree with TRBD2. V lost 4 bases and J lost 5; bases outside the gene matches: 7. In germline, CDR1 is SGHDT, CDR2 YYEEEE. The CDR3 totals 14 residues.